The clone carrying this TCR beta chain was seen repeatedly, ten times or more. Its matching antigen is unknown. This sample was taken from a study of T-cell reconstitution after alpha-beta-depleted transplantation in children. Overall study results and limits: Counts and diversity of T cells one year after transplant came mostly from newly produced T cells. From surviving recipient T cells and thymic progenitors came the high day-60 TCRbeta diversity observed in some patients. Several hundred expanded graft clones reportedly were the source of alpha-beta T cells about two months after transplant.

The CDR3 length is 18 residues. Losses at the gene ends were 4 bases for V and 3 bases for J; bases not matched to a gene: 8. Germline V gene lookup returns CDR1 MGHRA and CDR2 YSYEKL. Unique molecular identifiers were used in preparing the TCRbeta library. TCRdb redid the calling of the PCR reads with MiXCR, one entry per CDR3 protein. The top ten hold about 4.3% of the sample, which has 200,000 or so distinct CDR3 sequences, about 6% seen once. The rearrangement joins TRBV4-1 to TRBJ2-3; 15 bases map to TRBD2. The sequence derives from a girl less than two years old with combined immunodeficiency, due to receive a stem cell transplant. The starting material was PBMCs, obtained before TCRalphabeta/CD19-depleted stem cell transplant. Written as DNA, the CDR3 is TGCGCCAGCAGCCGCTATGCCGGGACTAGCGGGAGGACAGATACGCAGTATTTT. This translates into CASSRYAGTSGRTDTQYF.